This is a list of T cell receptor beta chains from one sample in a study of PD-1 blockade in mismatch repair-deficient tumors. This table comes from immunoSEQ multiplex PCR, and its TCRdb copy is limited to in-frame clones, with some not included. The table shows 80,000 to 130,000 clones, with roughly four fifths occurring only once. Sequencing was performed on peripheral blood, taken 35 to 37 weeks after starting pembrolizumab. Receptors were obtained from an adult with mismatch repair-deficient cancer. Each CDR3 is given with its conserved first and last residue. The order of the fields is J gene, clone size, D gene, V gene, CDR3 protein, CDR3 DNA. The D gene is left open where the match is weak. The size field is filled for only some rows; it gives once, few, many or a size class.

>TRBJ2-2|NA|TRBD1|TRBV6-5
CASSYKGAAGELFF
TGTGCCAGCAGTTACAAGGGGGCTGCCGGGGAGCTGTTTTTT
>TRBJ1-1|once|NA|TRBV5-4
CASSRRGAEAFF
TGTGCCAGCAGCAGGCGTGGCGCTGAAGCTTTCTTT
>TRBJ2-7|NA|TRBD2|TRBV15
CATSGRGGRGEQYF
TGTGCCACCAGCGGCCGGGGCGGGAGGGGAGAGCAGTACTTC
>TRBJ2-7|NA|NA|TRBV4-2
CASSPGGIYEQYF
TGTGCCAGCAGCCCGGGCGGCATCTACGAGCAGTACTTC
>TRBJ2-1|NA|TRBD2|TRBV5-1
CASSLGTSGRLNEQFF
TGCGCCAGCAGCTTGGGGACTAGCGGGAGGTTAAATGAGCAGTTCTTC
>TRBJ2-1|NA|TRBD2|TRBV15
CATSVTPGLAGGDGFF
TGTGCCACCAGCGTAACACCGGGACTAGCGGGAGGGGATGGGTTCTTC
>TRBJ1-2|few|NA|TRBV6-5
CASSPRLGYGYTF
TGTGCCAGCAGTCCTCGTCTAGGGTATGGCTACACCTTC
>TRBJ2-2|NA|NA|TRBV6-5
CASRTGAGRTGELFF
TGTGCCAGCAGAACCGGGGCAGGGCGCACCGGGGAGCTGTTTTTT
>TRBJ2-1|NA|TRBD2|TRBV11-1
CASSFLGLAGGGDEQFF
TGTGCCAGCAGCTTTCTGGGACTAGCGGGAGGTGGTGATGAGCAGTTCTTC
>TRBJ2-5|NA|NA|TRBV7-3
CASSLFGHNQETQYF
TGTGCCAGCAGCTTATTCGGGCACAACCAAGAGACCCAGTACTTC
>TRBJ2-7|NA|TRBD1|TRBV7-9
CASSLRDSSAYEQYF
TGTGCCAGCAGCTTACGGGACAGCAGTGCCTACGAGCAGTACTTC
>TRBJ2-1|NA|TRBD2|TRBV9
CASSGIQTSGSYNEQFF
TGTGCCAGCAGCGGTATTCAGACTAGCGGCTCCTACAATGAGCAGTTCTTC
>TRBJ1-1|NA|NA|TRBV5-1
CASSIGRVQDTEAFF
TGCGCCAGCAGCATCGGACGGGTCCAGGACACTGAAGCTTTCTTT
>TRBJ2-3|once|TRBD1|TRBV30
CAWSTSQGDWTDTQYF
TGTGCCTGGAGTACCTCTCAGGGGGATTGGACAGATACGCAGTATTTT
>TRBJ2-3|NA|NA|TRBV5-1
CASSNRSPTDTQYF
TGCGCCAGCAGCAACAGGTCCCCCACAGATACGCAGTATTTT
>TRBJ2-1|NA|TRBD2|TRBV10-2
CASSGSPSGRAYNEQFF
TGCGCCAGCAGTGGCTCCCCTAGCGGGAGGGCTTACAATGAGCAGTTCTTC
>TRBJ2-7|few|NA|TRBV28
CASSFDQRPSYEQYF
TGTGCCAGCAGTTTCGATCAGAGACCCTCCTACGAGCAGTACTTC
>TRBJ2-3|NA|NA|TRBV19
CASTSSRAEASTDTQYF
TGTGCCAGTACCTCAAGTAGGGCAGAGGCTAGCACAGATACGCAGTATTTT
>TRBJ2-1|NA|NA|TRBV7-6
CASSLVGGLLYNEQFF
TGTGCCAGCAGCTTAGTGGGAGGACTGCTCTACAATGAGCAGTTCTTC
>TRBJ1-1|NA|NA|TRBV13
CASSLDRAWVNTEAFF
TGTGCCAGCAGCTTAGACAGGGCATGGGTGAACACTGAAGCTTTCTTT
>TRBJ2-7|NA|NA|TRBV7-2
CASSLASRYEQYF
TGTGCCAGCAGCTTAGCGTCCAGGTACGAGCAGTACTTC
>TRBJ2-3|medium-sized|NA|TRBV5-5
CASSLGVRSTDTQYF
TGTGCCAGCAGCCTGGGAGTTCGTAGCACAGATACGCAGTATTTT
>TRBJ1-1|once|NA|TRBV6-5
CASSYARQTPTEAFF
TGTGCCAGCAGTTACGCTCGTCAGACTCCCACTGAAGCTTTCTTT
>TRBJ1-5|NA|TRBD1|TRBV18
CASSLGTGTWGAQHF
TGTGCCAGCTCACTTGGGACAGGGACTTGGGGGGCCCAGCATTTT
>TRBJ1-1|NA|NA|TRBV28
CASQSSEAFF
TGTGCCTCCCAAAGCTCTGAAGCTTTCTTT
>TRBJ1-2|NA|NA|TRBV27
CASSSYGVNYGYTF
TGTGCCAGCAGTTCGTATGGGGTAAACTATGGCTACACCTTC
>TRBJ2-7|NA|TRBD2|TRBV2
CASSSTRLAGAYEQYF
TGTGCCAGCAGTTCAACTAGACTAGCGGGAGCCTACGAGCAGTACTTC
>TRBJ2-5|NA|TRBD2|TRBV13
CASSSEKRGGETQYF
TGTGCCAGCAGCTCCGAAAAGCGGGGAGGGGAGACCCAGTACTTC
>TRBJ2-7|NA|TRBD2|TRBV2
CASIGLAGVQYF
TGTGCCAGCATCGGACTAGCGGGAGTGCAGTACTTC
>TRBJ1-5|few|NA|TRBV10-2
CASSDFQNQPQHF
TGCGCCAGCAGTGACTTTCAGAATCAGCCCCAGCATTTT
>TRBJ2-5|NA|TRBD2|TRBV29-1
CSVEGGLAGLHEQETQYF
TGCAGCGTTGAGGGAGGACTAGCGGGACTACATGAACAAGAGACCCAGTACTTC
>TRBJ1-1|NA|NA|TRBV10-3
CAISESGVNAEAFF
TGTGCCATCAGTGAGTCGGGGGTGAACGCTGAAGCTTTCTTT
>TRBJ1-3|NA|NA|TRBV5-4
CASSGGTQVGNTIYF
TGTGCCAGCAGCGGTGGGACCCAGGTTGGGAACACCATATATTTT